A single sample is the source of the 31 T cell receptor beta chains below, sequenced in a study of cytomegalovirus exposure and HLA in healthy donors. With 60 Vbeta and 13 Jbeta primers, the PCR was carried out. Produced via immunoSEQ multiplex PCR; TCRdb's table is partial and in-frame only. Of roughly 180,000 clones listed, 79% are singletons. The sequencing sample was made of PBMCs. These receptors originate from a girl under 18 in good health and CMV-seropositive.

This clone was recorded once. V usage is TRBV20-1 and J usage is TRBJ1-4, with 7 nucleotides matching TRBD1. Trimming removed 6 bases from V and 17 bases from J; junction bases left unmatched: 9. The CDR3 sequence is 10 residues long. CDR1 is DFQATT and CDR2 is SNEGSKA in the germline V gene (reference sequence). The CDR3 region is CSASYGQVFF. The CDR3 DNA follows: TGCAGTGCCTCCTACGGACAGGTATTTTTT.

The chain links TRBV5-6 to TRBJ1-6, with 7 positions matching TRBD1. The germline V gene encodes CDR1 SGHDT and CDR2 YYEEEE. The trim removed 4 bases at V and 4 bases at J, leaving 8 bases unmatched. The CDR3 is made up of 16 amino acids. The CDR3 DNA follows: TGTGCCAGCAGCGGTTGGGGACAGAATTATAATTCACCCCTCCACTTT. Amino acid sequence: CASSGWGQNYNSPLHF.

The CDR3 loop reads CASSPGMGANTEAFF. The CDR3 DNA sequence: TGTGCCAGCTCACCAGGGATGGGGGCGAACACTGAAGCTTTCTTT. The chain uses TRBV18 and TRBJ1-1; a possible D gene is TRBD1 (6 bases). V gave up 2 bases and J gave up 1 base, with 11 bases separating them. Germline-derived CDR1 and CDR2 are KGHSH and LQKENI. The CDR3 loop spans 15 amino acids.

The rearrangement links TRBV14 to TRBJ1-2; 7 bases align to TRBD1. The CDR3 is 15 residues long. CDR1 is SGHDN and CDR2 is FVKESK in the germline V gene. V was clipped by 4 bases and J by 3 bases; unmatched bases: 8. The CDR3 loop reads CASSPHTGAHYGYTF. The CDR3, as DNA: TGTGCCAGCAGCCCTCATACAGGGGCTCACTATGGCTACACCTTC.

The chain employs TRBV4-1 and TRBJ2-6; 9 bases agree with TRBD2. The CDR3 is 19 residues long. Looked up from germline, CDR1 is MGHRA and CDR2 is YSYEKL. The ends lost 1 base at V and 0 bases at J; junction bases unmatched: 7. The CDR3 is CASSQALAGRSSGANVLTF. The CDR3, as DNA: TGCGCCAGCAGCCAAGCTCTAGCGGGGAGGAGCTCTGGGGCCAACGTCCTGACTTTC.

The V call is TRBV7-2, the J call TRBJ1-5; 7 bases are shared with TRBD1. Germline V gives CDR1 SGHTA, CDR2 FQGNSA. With V trimmed by 1 base and J by 1 base, 4 bases remained unmatched. This CDR3 contains 16 residues. This CDR3 is CASSLDGTASNQPQHF. The CDR3 bases are TGTGCCAGCAGCTTAGATGGGACAGCAAGCAATCAGCCCCAGCATTTT.

The J gene is TRBJ2-7, the V gene TRBV30; the D gene is possibly TRBD1 (6 bases). The CDR3 totals 11 residues. The germline V gene has CDR1 GTSNPN and CDR2 SVGIG (reference sequence). V was clipped by 5 bases and J by 5 bases, with 10 bases between them. This chain's CDR3 is CAWSRDNEQYF. CDR3 DNA sequence: TGTGCCTGGTCCCGGGACAACGAGCAGTACTTC.

The chain uses TRBV5-4 and TRBJ2-7; the match to TRBD2 covers 10 bases. This CDR3 comprises 14 residues. CDR1 is SGHNT, CDR2 YYREEE, per germline (reference sequence). V gave up 0 bases and J gave up 6 bases; unmatched junction bases: 3. The CDR3 loop is CASSLASGGREQYF. Written as DNA, the CDR3 is TGTGCCAGCAGCTTGGCTAGCGGGGGTCGCGAGCAGTACTTC.

The genes are TRBV6-6 and TRBJ1-5; weak D call: TRBD1 (5 bases). The CDR3 spans 16 residues. CDR1 and CDR2 from the germline V gene are MNHNY and SVGAGI (reference sequence). Trimming pared 0 bases from V and 6 bases from J, leaving 15 bases between. The CDR3 spells CASSYSRGGAGQPQHF. In nucleotides, the CDR3 is TGTGCCAGCAGTTACTCCCGGGGAGGGGCGGGTCAGCCCCAGCATTTT.

The J gene is TRBJ1-4, the V gene TRBV11-2, with unresolved D. CDR1 is SGHAT, CDR2 FQNNGV, per germline. The CDR3 covers 16 residues. The V end lost 3 bases, the J end lost 0 bases, and 11 bases lay between the germline ends. The CDR3, as DNA: TGTGCCAGCAGCTTGGAGGGATCCTCAACTAATGAAAAACTGTTTTTT. It is translated as CASSLEGSSTNEKLFF.

The rearrangement joins TRBV12-5 to TRBJ2-5, with 9 bases identical to TRBD2. V lost 5 bases to trimming and J lost 7 bases; unmatched junction nucleotides: 8. CDR1 is LGHNT and CDR2 is FRNRAP in the germline V gene. The CDR3 runs 14 residues. CDR3 amino acids: CASGTRTSEGTQYF. In DNA, the CDR3 is TGTGCTAGTGGTACGCGGACTAGCGAGGGGACCCAGTACTTC.

Here the CDR3 DNA reads TGTGCCAGCAGCGCCGCTAGCGGGGGGGTCGATACGCAGTATTTT. It is translated as CASSAASGGVDTQYF. The chain is built from TRBV7-2 and TRBJ2-3, with TRBD2 matching 12 bases. Germline V gene sequence: CDR1 SGHTA, CDR2 FQGNSA. This CDR3 comprises 15 residues. With V trimmed by 5 bases and J by 6 bases, 6 bases remained unmatched.

V usage is TRBV11-2 and J usage is TRBJ1-1, with D tentatively TRBD1 (5 bases). In germline, CDR1 is SGHAT, CDR2 FQNNGV. The CDR3 sequence is 16 residues long. V lost 2 bases, J lost 1 base, and 14 bases lay in between. CDR3 nucleotides: TGTGCCAGCAGCTTAAAAGTAGGGCAGGGGAACACTGAAGCTTTCTTT. It codes for CASSLKVGQGNTEAFF.

CDR3 nucleotides: TGTGCCAGCAGCCGCGGGGGGGAGGCCTACGAGCAGTACTTC. Amino acids: CASSRGGEAYEQYF. The J gene is TRBJ2-7, the V gene TRBV6-1; the match to TRBD2 covers 9 bases. Germline CDR1 is MNHNS and CDR2 is SASEGT. Unmatched junction bases numbered 5, after V lost 6 bases and J lost 2 bases. There are 14 residues in the CDR3.

The gene calls are TRBV11-2 and TRBJ2-2, with 7 positions matching TRBD2. This CDR3 is 14 amino acids long. Germline values: CDR1 SGHAT, CDR2 FQNNGV. The J segment lost 1 base and the V segment lost 10 bases, leaving 6 bases of the junction unmatched. The CDR3, as DNA: TGTGCCACCCCGGGGGGTCAGAACACCGGGGAGCTGTTTTTT. It specifies CATPGGQNTGELFF.

This chain joins TRBV20-1 and TRBJ2-3; the match to TRBD2 covers 7 bases. This CDR3 comprises 11 residues. The germline CDR1 and CDR2 sequences are DFQATT and SNEGSKA (reference sequence). CDR3 loop: CRAGGTDTQYF. In DNA form, the CDR3 reads TGCAGGGCGGGGGGCACAGATACGCAGTATTTT.

This chain uses TRBV10-1 with TRBJ2-3, with D perhaps TRBD1 (6 bases). V was pared by 1 base and J by 9 bases, with 8 bases between. CDR3 length: 12 amino acids. Germline lookup yields CDR1 WNHNN and CDR2 SYGVQD (reference sequence). CDR3 sequence: CASSEYQGTQYF. CDR3 nucleotides: TGCGCCAGCAGTGAGTATCAGGGGACGCAGTATTTT.

The chain combines TRBV6-5 with TRBJ1-2; the match to TRBD1 covers 7 bases. This CDR3 contains 15 residues. Germline V gives CDR1 MNHEY, CDR2 SVGAGI. V trimming: 5 bases; J trimming: 4 bases; junction bases outside the gene matches: 10. The CDR3 loop is CASSPTGKTFYGYTF. For the CDR3, the DNA is TGTGCCAGCAGTCCGACAGGGAAAACCTTCTATGGCTACACCTTC.

The chain is built from TRBV6-4 and TRBJ1-1; D not certain. The CDR3 consists of 13 residues. Deletions cut 3 bases from V and 5 bases from J, with 10 bases between. Germline V gene data show CDR1 as MRHNA and CDR2 as SNTAGT. CDR3 amino acids: CASSEMLETEAFF. DNA for the CDR3: TGTGCCAGCAGTGAGATGTTAGAAACTGAAGCTTTCTTT.

This clone has more than one count but fewer than ten. The chain couples TRBV2 to TRBJ2-1, with TRBD2 identical over 12 bases. Losses at the gene ends were 4 bases for V and 6 bases for J; bases not matched to a gene: 7. This CDR3 has 16 residues. Germline V CDR1 and CDR2: SNHLY, FYNNEI. DNA for the CDR3: TGTGCCAGCAGTGGGGGGCCTAGCGGGGGGGCCAATGAGCAGTTCTTC. This encodes CASSGGPSGGANEQFF.

The chain uses TRBV6-5 and TRBJ1-2, with TRBD1 identical over 7 bases. The germline gives CDR1 MNHEY, CDR2 SVGAGI. The CDR3 consists of 11 residues. With V trimmed by 8 bases and J by 8 bases, 5 bases remained unmatched. The CDR3 DNA is TGTGCCAGCGCACAGGGGCAAGGCTACACCTTC. Protein product: CASAQGQGYTF.

This rearrangement joins TRBV6-5 to TRBJ2-4; D may be TRBD2 (6 bases). V lost 0 bases and J lost 0, with 9 bases in between. Germline values: CDR1 MNHEY, CDR2 SVGAGI. The CDR3 is 16 residues long. Here the CDR3 reads CASSYSMGLAKNIQYF. Written as DNA, the CDR3 is TGTGCCAGCAGTTACTCTATGGGACTAGCCAAAAACATTCAGTACTTC.

V and J are TRBV10-3 and TRBJ2-1, with D unclear. Deletions cut 2 bases from V and 0 bases from J, with 8 bases between. Germline CDR1 is ENHRY and CDR2 is SYGVKD. There are 15 residues in the CDR3. DNA of the CDR3: TGTGCCATCAGTGAGGTGCCGAGCTCCTACAATGAGCAGTTCTTC. Translation gives CAISEVPSSYNEQFF.

This chain connects TRBV14 to TRBJ2-3; D possibly corresponds to TRBD1 (6 bases). This CDR3 spans 16 amino acids. Germline V gene data show CDR1 as SGHDN and CDR2 as FVKESK. Trimming took 6 bases from V and 1 from J, leaving 17 bases between them. CDR3 sequence (DNA): TGTGCCAGCAGGACAGGTCGGCCGACAGGCACAGATACGCAGTATTTT. It codes for CASRTGRPTGTDTQYF.

The CDR3 sequence is CASSLTLSTDTQYF. As DNA, the CDR3 is TGTGCCAGCAGTCTCACCCTATCCACAGATACGCAGTATTTT. This chain uses TRBV6-5 with TRBJ2-3, with D unresolved. The V and J ends lost 5 bases and 2 bases respectively, with 11 bases between them. Per germline, CDR1 MNHEY and CDR2 SVGAGI. This CDR3 spans 14 amino acids.

This clone was detected only once. The V and J genes are TRBV7-9 and TRBJ2-3; tentative D call: TRBD1 (7 bases). Looked up from germline, CDR1 is SEHNR and CDR2 is FQNEAQ (reference sequence). The CDR3 has 16 residues. Trimming took 1 base from V and 6 from J, leaving 17 bases between them. The CDR3 is CASSLGGQGEADTQYF. In DNA, the CDR3 is TGTGCCAGCAGCTTAGGGGGTCAGGGGGAGGCCGATACGCAGTATTTT.

CDR3 sequence: CASSYSGDIYNEQFF. CDR3 nucleotides: TGTGCCAGCAGTTACTCAGGGGATATCTACAATGAGCAGTTCTTC. This chain links TRBV6-6 with TRBJ2-1; the D gene is possibly TRBD1 (5 bases). The CDR3 is 15 amino acids. Germline V gene data show CDR1 as MNHNY and CDR2 as SVGAGI (reference sequence). Trimming removed 0 bases from V and 3 bases from J, with 9 bases in between.

The genes are TRBV30 and TRBJ2-5, with D possibly TRBD1 on 6 matching bases. The CDR3 has 13 residues. Germline CDR1 GTSNPN, CDR2 SVGIG (reference sequence). The V and J ends lost 1 base and 5 bases respectively, with 11 bases between them. CDR3 coding DNA: TGTGCCTGGAGTGGGAGTAGGGGGGAGACCCAGTACTTC. It yields the protein CAWSGSRGETQYF.

This chain uses TRBV6-5 with TRBJ2-5; 9 nucleotides line up with TRBD2. CDR1 and CDR2 from the germline V gene are MNHEY and SVGAGI. The CDR3 length is 16 residues. Germline trimming cut 0 bases from V and 1 base from J; bases unmatched to any gene: 3. CDR3 coding DNA: TGTGCCAGCAGTTACTCTCCAGCGGGGGGCCAAGAGACCCAGTACTTC. Encoded protein: CASSYSPAGGQETQYF.

The chain carries TRBV14 and TRBJ2-5, with D possibly TRBD2 on 6 matching bases. V lost 4 bases and J lost 2, with 11 bases in between. Germline CDR1 SGHDN, CDR2 FVKESK. The CDR3 loop spans 14 amino acids. CDR3 loop: CASSRFGGQETQYF. CDR3 nucleotides: TGTGCCAGCAGCCGTTTCGGGGGACAAGAGACCCAGTACTTC.

This chain uses TRBV5-1 with TRBJ2-7; no clear D. This CDR3 has 12 amino acids. Germline V lookup: CDR1 SGHRS, CDR2 YFSETQ. Trimming took off 1 base at V and 2 bases at J, with 4 bases between the two ends. CDR3 nucleotide sequence: TGCGCCAGCAGCTTGAGCCCCTACGAGCAGTACTTC. Translation gives CASSLSPYEQYF.